This TCR beta chain was retrieved from a study of cytomegalovirus exposure and HLA in healthy donors. Study-wide background: Among approximately 390 genotyped donors, about 80% fell in the Caucasian-associated ancestry cluster. General study findings and limits: Cytomegalovirus association was assigned to more than 150 TCR beta chains. Previously analyzed data showed that most TCR beta V segments were productive at a frequency of about 90% or about 30%.

Per germline, CDR1 MNHNS and CDR2 SASEGT. This CDR3 has 16 residues. V lost 2 bases and J 0 bases, leaving 11 bases between the germline ends. As for this clone: Antigen unknown.

The PCR employed 60 Vbeta primers together with 13 Jbeta primers. TCRdb's table, derived via immunoSEQ multiplex PCR, lists solely in-frame clones and lacks some. This sample has over 150,000 clones, with roughly three quarters found just once. At sampling all donors were nominally healthy, likely with unrecorded immune exposures. Sample: PBMCs. The rearrangement joins TRBV6-1 to TRBJ2-1; D ambiguous. The clonotype originates from a man younger than 35 in good health and CMV-seropositive. This chain's CDR3 is CASSELLTGSYNEQFF. CDR3 sequence (DNA): TGTGCCAGCAGTGAATTACTGACGGGCTCCTACAATGAGCAGTTCTTC.